This is a list of T cell receptor beta chains from one sample in a study of graft-versus-host responses after intestinal transplantation. Their recognized antigens are unknown. Libraries were prepared by immunoSEQ multiplex PCR; TCRdb keeps only in-frame clonotypes and omits some of them. The sample comprises some 120,000 clones, more than 80% of which are singletons, and over 0.15% rests with the top ten. Specimen: unstimulated CD4+ T cells sorted from spleen or lymph node cells, collected before intestinal transplant. The receptors come from a human donor who received an intestinal transplant. The CDR3 runs from the conserved cysteine through the conserved F or W. The order of the fields is V gene, D gene, clone size, J gene, CDR3 DNA, CDR3 protein. The D gene is left open where the match is weak. For some rows the clone size is stated as once, few or many, or as a class when expanded; others skip it.

TRBV27,TRBD1,-,TRBJ2-2,TGTGCCAGCAGTGTTACAGGGGGTGGGGAGCTGTTTTTT,CASSVTGGGELFF
TRBV15,TRBD2,-,TRBJ2-2,TGTGCCACCAGCATCCCCCCCGGGAGGGGTATGGGGGAGCTGTTTTTT,CATSIPPGRGMGELFF
TRBV5-1,-,once,TRBJ1-5,TGCGCCAGCAGCCGTAGGGTTTCCATCCTATCGGCCCAGCATTTT,CASSRRVSILSAQHF
TRBV30,-,-,TRBJ1-4,TGTGCCTGGGGGAGAACTAATGAAAAACTGTTTTTT,CAWGRTNEKLFF
TRBV30,-,-,TRBJ1-2,TGTGCCGGTCCTACTTCCTATGGCTACACCTTC,CAGPTSYGYTF
TRBV21-1,-,-,TRBJ1-5,TGTGCCAGCAGCAAAGTGGAAGGATTAGGCAATCAGCCCCAGCATTTT,CASSKVEGLGNQPQHF
TRBV19,TRBD1,-,TRBJ2-2,TGTGCCACCCTAGGACAGGGTCTTCGCGCGAACACCGGGGAGCTGTTTTTT,CATLGQGLRANTGELFF
TRBV29-1,-,-,TRBJ2-6,TGCAGCGTTGTACGCTCTGGGGCCAACGTCCTGACTTTC,CSVVRSGANVLTF
TRBV6-5,TRBD1,-,TRBJ1-5,TGTGCCAGCAGTAAGGGACAGGGAAGCAATCAGCCCCAGCATTTT,CASSKGQGSNQPQHF
TRBV4-1,TRBD1,-,TRBJ1-2,TGCGCCAGCAGCTACACACAGGGGGCAAGTTACTATGGCTACACCTTC,CASSYTQGASYYGYTF
TRBV10-2,-,-,TRBJ2-5,TGCGCCAGCAGTGAGGGTAGGAACTCGTACCAAGAGACCCAGTACTTC,CASSEGRNSYQETQYF
TRBV18,TRBD1,-,TRBJ1-2,TGTGCCAGCTCATCCCTGAGGGAGACAGGGGGCTACACCTTC,CASSSLRETGGYTF
TRBV6-5,TRBD1,-,TRBJ1-2,TGTGCCAGCAGCCCGACAGGGTCTTATGGCTACACCTTC,CASSPTGSYGYTF
TRBV5-4,-,-,TRBJ1-2,TGTGCCAGCAGCACCAAAACAGGTCACTATGGCTACACCTTC,CASSTKTGHYGYTF
TRBV6-5,TRBD1,-,TRBJ2-4,TGTGCCAGCAGTTCGGGGACAGGGATAAACATTCAGTACTTC,CASSSGTGINIQYF
TRBV4-1,-,-,TRBJ2-5,TGCGCCAGCAGCCAAGAGGGCCTTCCCAAGAGACCCCAGTACTTC,CASSQEGLPKRPQYF
TRBV18,-,-,TRBJ2-2,TGTGCCAGCTCACCACCGTCGGAAGGACCCGGGGAGCTGTTTTTT,CASSPPSEGPGELFF
TRBV7-7,TRBD1,-,TRBJ1-5,TGTGCCAGCAGCTTAATTGTCCGACAGGGGCGAGCTAAGGATCAGCCCCAGCATTTT,CASSLIVRQGRAKDQPQHF
TRBV6-1,-,-,TRBJ2-3,TGTGCCAGCAGTGCCAGGGGGGCAGATACGCAGTATTTT,CASSARGADTQYF
TRBV4-1,-,-,TRBJ2-5,TGCGCCAGCAGCCAAGTCCGCGGGGGCCAGACCCAGTACTTC,CASSQVRGGQTQYF
TRBV25-1,-,-,TRBJ2-3,TGTGCCAGCAGTCTAACGGGGGGCACAGATACGCAGTATTTT,CASSLTGGTDTQYF
TRBV29-1,-,-,TRBJ1-2,TGCAGCGTTGGGGCTGGCGTAGCTAACTATGGCTACACCTTC,CSVGAGVANYGYTF
TRBV29-1,-,-,TRBJ1-1,TGCAGCGTCGAAAATGGTAGACAGACCATGAACACTGAAGCTTTCTTT,CSVENGRQTMNTEAFF
TRBV6-1,-,-,TRBJ2-3,TGTGCCAGCAGTGCAGTGGGAGGGGGAGGCACAGATACGCAGTATTTT,CASSAVGGGGTDTQYF
TRBV30,-,-,TRBJ2-7,TGTGCCTGGAGTAGACAGGTGGGGGGCGAGCAGTACTTC,CAWSRQVGGEQYF
TRBV12-5,-,-,TRBJ1-5,TGTGCTAGTGGTTCAGAGGGTGGAACGATTCCCCAGCATTTT,CASGSEGGTIPQHF
TRBV28,TRBD2,few,TRBJ2-7,TGTGCCAGCAGTCTAGCGGGGGCCTACGAGCAGTACTTC,CASSLAGAYEQYF
TRBV2,-,once,TRBJ2-7,TGTGCCAGCAGTGAAGGGAGGGGCCCACAACCCTACGAGCAGTACTTC,CASSEGRGPQPYEQYF
TRBV11-3,TRBD2,-,TRBJ2-1,TGTGCCAGCAGCTTACTGCGGGGGAGCAATGAGCAGTTCTTC,CASSLLRGSNEQFF
TRBV19,-,few,TRBJ1-3,TGTGCCAGTAGTATCGATCAGGGACATACTGGAAACACCATATATTTT,CASSIDQGHTGNTIYF
TRBV11-3,TRBD2,-,TRBJ2-1,TGTGCCAGCAGCTTAGGGCTAGCGGAGGACAATGAGCAGTTCTTC,CASSLGLAEDNEQFF
TRBV6-1,-,-,TRBJ1-2,TGTGCCAGCAGGGTCGACAGAACCTATGGCTACACCTTC,CASRVDRTYGYTF
TRBV6-1,TRBD2,-,TRBJ2-5,TGTGCCAGCAGTGACCTCGGGACTAGCGGAAAAGAGACCCAGTACTTC,CASSDLGTSGKETQYF
TRBV4-1,-,-,TRBJ1-5,TGCGCCAGCAGCCAGATTTCGAAGACGGGTGGGCCCCAGCATTTT,CASSQISKTGGPQHF
TRBV6-5,-,-,TRBJ1-2,TGTGCCAGCAGTCTGGACGGCTACTATGGCTACACCTTC,CASSLDGYYGYTF
TRBV12-5,TRBD1,-,TRBJ1-1,TGTGCTAGTGGTTTCCGGGCGGGAACAGGGGACACTGAAGCTTTCTTT,CASGFRAGTGDTEAFF
TRBV2,-,-,TRBJ2-3,TGTGCCAGCAGTGAACGGGGCACCTCAGATACGCAGTATTTT,CASSERGTSDTQYF
TRBV19,TRBD2,-,TRBJ2-7,TGTGCCAGTAGCGCCGGGACTAACTCCTACGAGCAGTACTTC,CASSAGTNSYEQYF
TRBV12-5,-,-,TRBJ1-2,TGTGCTAGTGGTTTACGCTGGGGGGACTACACCTTC,CASGLRWGDYTF
TRBV13,-,-,TRBJ2-7,TGTGCCAGCAGCTTAGGAGGGCCGTTCCCCTACGAGCAGTACTTC,CASSLGGPFPYEQYF
TRBV29-1,-,-,TRBJ1-1,TGCAGCGTTGTCAGGACGCACACTGAAGCTTTCTTT,CSVVRTHTEAFF
TRBV5-6,-,-,TRBJ1-2,TGTGCCAGCAGCTTCTACAGGCGCCGGAACTATGGCTACACCTTC,CASSFYRRRNYGYTF
TRBV7-9,-,few,TRBJ1-4,TGTGCCAGCAGCTTCGAGGGTAATGAAAAACTGTTTTTT,CASSFEGNEKLFF
TRBV7-9,-,-,TRBJ1-2,TGTGCCAGCAGCTTATCTCGGAGTAACTATGGCTACACCTTC,CASSLSRSNYGYTF
TRBV4-1,-,-,TRBJ1-1,TGCGCCAGCAGCCAAGTCCCACGGAACACTGAAGCTTTCTTT,CASSQVPRNTEAFF
TRBV10-3,TRBD1,-,TRBJ1-6,TGTGCCATCAGTGAGTACCTGGGACAGGGTGAATCACCCCTCCACTTT,CAISEYLGQGESPLHF
TRBV7-9,-,-,TRBJ2-1,TGTGCCAGCAGCGCCGGTGGGAATGAGCAGTTCTTC,CASSAGGNEQFF
TRBV5-1,-,-,TRBJ2-3,TGCGCCAGCATGCGGCCGGGAGTAGGTATAGATACGCAGTATTTT,CASMRPGVGIDTQYF
TRBV11-2,-,-,TRBJ1-2,TGTGCCAGCAGCTCACCTCGAGGGTCGGGTGGCTACACCTTC,CASSSPRGSGGYTF
TRBV14,-,-,TRBJ1-6,TGTGCCAGCAGCCAAGACGGGTATTCACCCCTCCACTTT,CASSQDGYSPLHF
TRBV5-6,-,-,TRBJ2-7,TGTGCCAGCAGCTCGGACAGCCCCTACGAGCAGTACTTC,CASSSDSPYEQYF
TRBV5-1,-,-,TRBJ1-6,TGCGCCAGCAGCTTGGGGATACAGAGCTCCTATAATTCACCCCTCCACTTT,CASSLGIQSSYNSPLHF
TRBV4-2,-,-,TRBJ2-1,TGTGCCAGCAGCCAAGTCCCCGGGGGGCAGGAGAATGAGCAGTTCTTC,CASSQVPGGQENEQFF
TRBV2,-,once,TRBJ1-1,TGTGCCAGCAGCAGGGTAGACACTGAAGCTTTCTTT,CASSRVDTEAFF
TRBV6-5,-,-,TRBJ1-5,TGTGCCAGCAGTCCCTACCCCGCGGGGCCCCAGCATTTT,CASSPYPAGPQHF
TRBV5-1,-,-,TRBJ2-3,TGCGCCAGCCGGACACAGCTATCGGCCACAGATACGCAGTATTTT,CASRTQLSATDTQYF